This TCR beta chain was obtained from a study of follicular helper T cells after annual influenza vaccination. Background on the study: For some subjects, blood spans the 2013-2014, 2014-2015 and 2015-2016 annual vaccinations.

This clone was seen a handful of times. Before and after seasonal inactivated influenza vaccination, adults gave blood for sorting CD4 subsets for sequencing. Each time point used about 35 to 100 mL of blood. The CDR3 spans 14 residues. V lost 4 bases, J lost 2 bases, and 4 bases stayed unmatched. Germline V CDR1 and CDR2: SNHLY, FYNNEI. Profiled with immunoSEQ multiplex PCR; TCRdb holds only in-frame clones, not every one. This sample has about 11,000 clones, with 65% to 85% found just once. Sample: CXCR5- memory CD4+ T cells sorted from blood, taken 6 weeks after influenza vaccination. The chain uses TRBV2 and TRBJ2-7; TRBD1 aligns across 8 bases. This sequence was found in an adult who received the influenza vaccine. The CDR3 region has the DNA TGTGCCAGCAGTGGACAACAGGGGGCCTACGAGCAGTACTTC. It encodes CASSGQQGAYEQYF.